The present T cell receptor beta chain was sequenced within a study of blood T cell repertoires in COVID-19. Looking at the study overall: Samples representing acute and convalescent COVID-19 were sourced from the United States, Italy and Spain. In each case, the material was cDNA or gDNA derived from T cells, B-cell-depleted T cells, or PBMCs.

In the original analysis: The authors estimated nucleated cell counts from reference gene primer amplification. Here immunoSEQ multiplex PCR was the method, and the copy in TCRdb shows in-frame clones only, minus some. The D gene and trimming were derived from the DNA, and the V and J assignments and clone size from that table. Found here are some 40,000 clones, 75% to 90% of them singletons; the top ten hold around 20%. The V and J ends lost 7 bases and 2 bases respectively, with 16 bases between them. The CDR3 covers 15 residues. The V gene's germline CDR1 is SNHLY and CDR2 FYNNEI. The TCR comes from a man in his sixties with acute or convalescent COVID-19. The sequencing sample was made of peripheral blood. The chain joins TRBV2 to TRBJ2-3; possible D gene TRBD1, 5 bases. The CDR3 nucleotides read TGTGCCAGCAACCACGACAGTCCCCTCACAGATACGCAGTATTTT. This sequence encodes CASNHDSPLTDTQYF.